The next 26 T cell receptor beta chains were all read from a single sample in a study of beta chain features in type 1 diabetes (dated by TCRdb to the late 2010s). Libraries were made using the immunoSEQ multiplex PCR assay. All of the isolated RNA was reverse transcribed with the High Capacity cDNA Reverse Transcription Kit, so expressed TCRB transcripts were sequenced. TCRdb stores this immuneACCESS table with in-frame sequences only. Part of the clones is absent; in the studies checked, under half of the shortfall reflects unresolved V genes, and no reason is known for the rest. For this sample there are 300,000 to 350,000 clones; approximately 13% appear just once. Roughly 0.015% of the sample comes from the top ten. The investigation overall reported the following: A moderate but significant shortening of TCRB CDR3 length was observed in type 1 diabetes patients in all four CD4+ subsets.

No antigen has been assigned to these receptors. Sequencing was done on a sample of naive CD4+ T cells from blood. The sample's cell subset or site label is to be understood as: true naive CD4+ T cells. Every receptor here comes from a woman under 30 with type 1 diabetes.

The J gene is TRBJ2-2, the V gene TRBV30; D is perhaps TRBD1 or TRBD2 (5 bases each). Germline V gene sequence: CDR1 GTSNPN, CDR2 SVGIG (reference sequence). The CDR3 is made up of 14 amino acids. The germline V and J ends were trimmed by 8 bases and 1 base, with 14 bases remaining between them. The CDR3 region has the DNA TGTGCCGGGACGCCCGGGATGAACACCGGGGAGCTGTTTTTT. This sequence encodes CAGTPGMNTGELFF.

This clone was observed a handful of times. The chain has TRBV2 and TRBJ2-1; 9 bases match TRBD2. The CDR3 is 13 amino acids. V was clipped by 5 bases and J by 8 bases; unmatched bases: 4. Germline V gives CDR1 SNHLY, CDR2 FYNNEI. The CDR3 is CASSSGLAYEQFF. In DNA form, the CDR3 reads TGTGCCAGCAGTTCGGGACTAGCTTATGAGCAGTTCTTC.

This clone was counted a few times. The CDR3 loop reads CATSREASAYYNEQFF. The CDR3 nucleotides are TGTGCCACCAGCAGAGAAGCTAGCGCCTACTACAATGAGCAGTTCTTC. The chain employs TRBV15 and TRBJ2-1; possible D gene TRBD2, 6 bases. V lost 0 bases and J 3 bases, leaving 12 bases between the germline ends. The CDR3 loop spans 16 amino acids. The germline V gene encodes CDR1 LNHNV and CDR2 YYDKDF (reference sequence).

This clone has more than one count but fewer than ten. The CDR3 region is CASSLTSGAYEQYF. In nucleotides, the CDR3 is TGTGCCAGCAGCTTAACTAGCGGGGCCTACGAGCAGTACTTC. This chain links TRBV11-2 with TRBJ2-7, with 10 nucleotides matching TRBD2. Trimming at V came to 2 bases and at J to 2 bases, leaving 0 bases not matched to a gene. This CDR3 has 14 residues. Germline CDR1 and CDR2: SGHAT and FQNNGV.

This clone has more than one count but fewer than ten. Here the CDR3 reads CASSFNSHSVYEQYF. DNA of the CDR3: TGTGCCAGCAGCTTTAACAGTCACTCAGTCTACGAGCAGTACTTC. The chain combines TRBV7-6 with TRBJ2-7; unclear D gene. CDR1 and CDR2 from the germline V gene are SGHVS and FNYEAQ. The CDR3 consists of 15 residues. The germline V and J ends were trimmed by 3 bases and 3 bases, with 15 bases remaining between them. Drawing the rest from reference TRBV7-6 and TRBJ2-7, the complete variable domain is GAGVSQSPRYKVTKRGQDVALRCDPISGHVSLYWYRQALGQGPEFLTYFNYEAQQDKSGLPNDRFSAERPEGSISTLTIQRTEQRDSAMYRCASSFNSHSVYEQYFGPGTRLTVT.

V usage is TRBV5-1 and J usage is TRBJ2-3; TRBD2 aligns across 12 bases. The germline V gene has CDR1 SGHRS and CDR2 YFSETQ. This CDR3 region has 17 residues. The V gene end was trimmed by 3 bases and the J gene end by 4 bases; junction bases not matched to a gene: 9. The CDR3 sequence is CASSSTSGRIPPDTQYF. CDR3 coding DNA: TGCGCCAGCAGCTCGACTAGCGGGAGAATTCCCCCAGATACGCAGTATTTT.

This clone was counted between two and nine times. The V call is TRBV18, the J call TRBJ2-5; D uncertain. Germline V lookup: CDR1 KGHSH, CDR2 LQKENI. The CDR3 loop spans 13 amino acids. V was pared by 3 bases and J by 4 bases, with 9 bases between. For the CDR3, the DNA is TGTGCCAGCTCACCCAGAGGCGGAGAGACCCAGTACTTC. This codes for CASSPRGGETQYF.

This clone has more than one count but fewer than ten. The chain combines TRBV6-5 with TRBJ1-2; no clear D. V was cut by 2 bases and J by 3 bases, with 7 bases left in between. Germline V CDR1 and CDR2: MNHEY, SVGAGI. The CDR3 is 13 residues long. CDR3 DNA: TGTGCCAGCAGTTACGGGCGGGACTATGGCTACACCTTC. Translating gives CASSYGRDYGYTF.

V and J are TRBV4-3 and TRBJ1-3, with D possibly TRBD1 on 5 matching bases. The CDR3 is made up of 13 amino acids. Germline-derived CDR1 and CDR2 are LGHNA and YSLEER. V was clipped by 2 bases and J by 7 bases, with 9 bases between them. CDR3 protein: CASSQLTGNTIYF. CDR3 DNA sequence: TGCGCCAGCAGCCAACTTACAGGCAACACCATATATTTT.

The chain carries TRBV7-9 and TRBJ1-3, with 8 bases that match TRBD1. The trim removed 4 bases at V and 2 bases at J, leaving 1 base unmatched. CDR1 SEHNR and CDR2 FQNEAQ come from the germline V gene (reference sequence). The CDR3 has 14 amino acids. The CDR3 region has the DNA TGTGCCAGCAGCTCGGACAGGGCTGGAAACACCATATATTTT. Translating it yields CASSSDRAGNTIYF.

This clone has only a few counts. The chain recombines TRBV2 with TRBJ1-2, with D maybe TRBD1 (5 bases). CDR3 size: 14 residues. Trimming pared 0 bases from V and 6 bases from J, leaving 11 bases between. The germline CDR1 and CDR2 sequences are SNHLY and FYNNEI. The CDR3: CASSEATAWDGYTF. Written as DNA, the CDR3 is TGTGCCAGCAGTGAAGCGACAGCTTGGGATGGCTACACCTTC. Drawing the rest from reference TRBV2 and TRBJ1-2, the complete variable domain is EPEVTQTPSHQVTQMGQEVILRCVPISNHLYFYWYRQILGQKVEFLVSFYNNEISEKSEIFDDQFSVERPDGSNFTLKIRSTKLEDSAMYFCASSEATAWDGYTFGSGTRLTVV.

V is TRBV6-5 and J is TRBJ2-7; 7 bases map to TRBD1. This CDR3 is 14 amino acids long. Germline V lookup: CDR1 MNHEY, CDR2 SVGAGI. After removal of 2 bases from V and 6 bases from J, the junction contained 7 bases not matched to a gene. CDR3 protein: CASSYTGEKREQYF. The CDR3 DNA sequence: TGTGCCAGCAGTTACACAGGGGAAAAGCGCGAGCAGTACTTC.

J is TRBJ1-4 and V is TRBV4-3; TRBD1 agrees at 9 bases. The CDR3 runs to 15 residues. V lost 4 bases, J lost 7 bases, and 7 bases stayed unmatched. Germline V gives CDR1 LGHNA, CDR2 YSLEER. As DNA, the CDR3 is TGCGCCAGCAGCCGACTGGGGACAGGGAGTGAAAAACTGTTTTTT. It translates to CASSRLGTGSEKLFF.

This clone was counted a few times. V is TRBV7-2 and J is TRBJ1-5; 12 bases map to TRBD1. With 5 bases clipped from V and 7 bases from J, the junction kept 6 bases outside the gene matches. The CDR3 has 15 residues. From germline, CDR1 is SGHTA and CDR2 FQGNSA. Here the CDR3 DNA reads TGTGCCAGCAGCGATGGGACAGGGGGCGGCCAGCCCCAGCATTTT. Translating it yields CASSDGTGGGQPQHF.

The J gene is TRBJ2-7, the V gene TRBV6-5; no clear D. CDR1 is MNHEY and CDR2 is SVGAGI in the germline V gene. Trimming took 8 bases from V and 6 from J, leaving 20 bases between them. This CDR3 spans 14 amino acids. For the CDR3, the DNA is TGTGCCAGCCAAACCCGATGTGCAGCGTGCGAGCAGTACGTC. This translates into CASQTRCAACEQYV.

The chain has TRBV19 and TRBJ1-1; 8 bases fit TRBD1. The germline gives CDR1 LNHDA, CDR2 SQIVND (reference sequence). The CDR3 totals 16 residues. Trimming at V came to 3 bases and at J to 1 base, leaving 7 bases not matched to a gene. The CDR3 loop reads CASSMELGQANTEAFF. For the CDR3, the DNA is TGTGCCAGTAGTATGGAGCTGGGACAGGCGAACACTGAAGCTTTCTTT.

This rearrangement joins TRBV27 to TRBJ2-3, with D maybe TRBD2 (6 bases). Germline V CDR1 and CDR2: MNHEY, SMNVEV (reference sequence). Trimming pared 4 bases from V and 6 bases from J, leaving 17 bases between. The CDR3 length is 15 residues. DNA of the CDR3: TGTGCCAGCAGTTCTCGGAGGAGGGCAAGGGATACGCAGTATTTT. Its translation: CASSSRRRARDTQYF.

V usage is TRBV30 and J usage is TRBJ1-1; D may be TRBD1 (6 bases). The CDR3 totals 17 residues. Looked up from germline, CDR1 is GTSNPN and CDR2 is SVGIG (reference sequence). With 5 bases removed from V and 8 bases from J, the gap between germline ends came to 30 bases. CDR3 in amino acids: CAWSQAGGKRMIREAFF. The CDR3 nucleotides read TGTGCCTGGTCCCAGGCGGGGGGCAAGAGGATGATCAGGGAAGCTTTCTTT.

A few counts support this clone. The chain links TRBV30 to TRBJ1-5, with 7 bases identical to TRBD1. Germline V lookup: CDR1 GTSNPN, CDR2 SVGIG (reference sequence). This CDR3 has 23 amino acids. Unmatched junction bases numbered 30, after V lost 2 bases and J lost 2 bases. CDR3 protein: CAWSSRPKTGTARISIGNQPQHF. CDR3 bases: TGTGCCTGGAGTTCCAGACCCAAAACCGGGACAGCTCGGATTTCGATCGGCAATCAGCCCCAGCATTTT. The complete variable domain, with remaining parts taken from reference TRBV30 and TRBJ1-5, reads SQTIHQWPATLVQPVGSPLSLECTVEGTSNPNLYWYRQAAGRGLQLLFYSVGIGQISSEVPQNLSASRPQDRQFILSSKKLLLSDSGFYLCAWSSRPKTGTARISIGNQPQHFGDGTRLSIL.

The CDR3 DNA reads TGCAGCGGCAGGGACTCTGGGGCCAACGTCCTGACTTTC. Translated: CSGRDSGANVLTF. This sequence joins TRBV29-1 and TRBJ2-6, with D possibly being TRBD1 (5 bases). The CDR3 extends over 13 amino acids. The germline V gene encodes CDR1 SQVTM and CDR2 ANQGSEA. Trimming took 7 bases from V and 0 from J, leaving 7 bases between them.

The chain carries TRBV6-5 and TRBJ1-1; 9 bases agree with TRBD1. The CDR3 length is 15 residues. CDR1 and CDR2 from the germline V gene are MNHEY and SVGAGI. Unmatched junction bases numbered 8, after V lost 6 bases and J lost 3 bases. CDR3 loop: CASRTGGRGYTEAFF. The CDR3 nucleotides are TGTGCCAGCAGAACAGGGGGCCGCGGGTACACTGAAGCTTTCTTT.

This clone was detected only a few times. The chain combines TRBV7-6 with TRBJ2-3, with D tentatively TRBD2 (5 bases). The CDR3 contains 14 residues. Trimming removed 1 base from V and 5 bases from J, with 10 bases in between. CDR1 SGHVS and CDR2 FNYEAQ come from the germline V gene. The CDR3 reads CASSLVGEGDTQYF. The DNA for the CDR3 is TGTGCCAGCAGCTTAGTCGGAGAGGGAGATACGCAGTATTTT.

This chain connects TRBV5-4 to TRBJ2-3; a possible D gene is TRBD2 (5 bases). CDR3 size: 15 residues. Trimming cost V 4 bases and J 3 bases, with 15 bases left between them. Germline V gives CDR1 SGHNT, CDR2 YYREEE (reference sequence). CDR3 region: CASSRSGGWTDTQYF. The DNA for the CDR3 is TGTGCCAGCAGCCGATCTGGAGGCTGGACAGATACGCAGTATTTT.

This clone was observed a few times. This rearrangement joins TRBV2 to TRBJ2-5, with 7 bases identical to TRBD1. The junction had 4 bases not matched to a gene; V was cut back by 8 bases and J by 1 base. The CDR3 runs 13 residues. CDR1 is SNHLY, CDR2 FYNNEI, per germline. CDR3 residues: CASGGQTQETQYF. CDR3 coding DNA: TGTGCCAGCGGGGGACAGACCCAAGAGACCCAGTACTTC.

The chain is built from TRBV15 and TRBJ1-1, with D unclear. CDR1 LNHNV and CDR2 YYDKDF come from the germline V gene (reference sequence). The CDR3 has 12 residues. V was shortened by 0 bases and J by 7 bases, with 6 bases between the two germline ends. The DNA for the CDR3 is TGTGCCACCAGCAGAGATTACGGTGAAGCTTTCTTT. Protein product: CATSRDYGEAFF.

The rearrangement uses TRBV9 and TRBJ2-1, with 9 nucleotides matching TRBD1. V dropped 4 bases and J dropped 5; count of bases not matched to a gene: 10. CDR1 and CDR2 from the germline V gene are SGDLS and YYNGEE. The CDR3 is 16 amino acids. CDR3 region: CASSHRGLADNNEQFF. CDR3 sequence (DNA): TGTGCCAGCAGCCACAGGGGGCTAGCGGATAACAATGAGCAGTTCTTC.